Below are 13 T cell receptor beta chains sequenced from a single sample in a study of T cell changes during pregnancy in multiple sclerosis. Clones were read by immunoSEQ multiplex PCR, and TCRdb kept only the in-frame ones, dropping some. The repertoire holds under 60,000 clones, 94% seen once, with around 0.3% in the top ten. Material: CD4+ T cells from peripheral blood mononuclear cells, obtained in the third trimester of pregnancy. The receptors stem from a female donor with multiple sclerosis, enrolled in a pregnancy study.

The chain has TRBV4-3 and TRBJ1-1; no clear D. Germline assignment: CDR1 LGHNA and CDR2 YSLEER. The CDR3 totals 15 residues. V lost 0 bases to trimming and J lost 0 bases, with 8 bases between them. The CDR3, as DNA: TGCGCCAGCAGCCAAGAACAGACTATGAACACTGAAGCTTTCTTT. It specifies CASSQEQTMNTEAFF.

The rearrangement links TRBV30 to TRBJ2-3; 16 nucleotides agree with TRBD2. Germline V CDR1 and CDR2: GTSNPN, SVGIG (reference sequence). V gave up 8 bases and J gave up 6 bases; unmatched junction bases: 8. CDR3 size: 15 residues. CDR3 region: CALPGTSGRADTQYF. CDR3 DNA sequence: TGTGCCCTTCCCGGGACTAGCGGGAGGGCCGATACGCAGTATTTT.

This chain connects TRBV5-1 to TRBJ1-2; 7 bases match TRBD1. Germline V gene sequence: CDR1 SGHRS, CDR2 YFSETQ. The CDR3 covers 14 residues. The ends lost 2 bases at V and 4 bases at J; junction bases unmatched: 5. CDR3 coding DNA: TGCGCCAGCAGCTTAACAGGGGCTAGCTATGGCTACACCTTC. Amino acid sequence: CASSLTGASYGYTF.

In nucleotides, the CDR3 is TGTGCCAGCAGGGGGCAGCTGAGCACAGATACGCAGTATTTT. Translation: CASRGQLSTDTQYF. The gene calls are TRBV11-3 and TRBJ2-3; perhaps TRBD1 as D (5 bases). Germline V gene lookup returns CDR1 SGHNT and CDR2 YENEEA. The V end lost 6 bases, the J end lost 0 bases, and 10 bases lay between the germline ends. This CDR3 contains 14 residues.

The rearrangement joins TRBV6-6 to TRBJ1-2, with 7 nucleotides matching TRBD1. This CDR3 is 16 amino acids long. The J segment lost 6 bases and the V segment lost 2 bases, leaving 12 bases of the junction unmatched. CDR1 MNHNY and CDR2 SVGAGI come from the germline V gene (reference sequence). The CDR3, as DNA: TGTGCCAGCAGTTACATTAGGGGTGACAGGGTGGATGGCTACACCTTC. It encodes CASSYIRGDRVDGYTF.

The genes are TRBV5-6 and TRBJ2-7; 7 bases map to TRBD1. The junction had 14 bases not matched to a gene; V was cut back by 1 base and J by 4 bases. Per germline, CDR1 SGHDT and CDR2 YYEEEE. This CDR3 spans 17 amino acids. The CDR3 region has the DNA TGTGCCAGCAGCTTGAGAGGGGGCAGTTATCTAGTGTACGAGCAGTACTTC. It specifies CASSLRGGSYLVYEQYF.

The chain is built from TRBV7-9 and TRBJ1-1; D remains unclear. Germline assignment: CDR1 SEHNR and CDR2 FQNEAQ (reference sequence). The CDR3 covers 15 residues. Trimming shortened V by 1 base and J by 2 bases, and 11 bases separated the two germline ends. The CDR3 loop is CASSLDYGSNTEAFF. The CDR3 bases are TGTGCCAGCAGCTTAGATTACGGGTCTAACACTGAAGCTTTCTTT.

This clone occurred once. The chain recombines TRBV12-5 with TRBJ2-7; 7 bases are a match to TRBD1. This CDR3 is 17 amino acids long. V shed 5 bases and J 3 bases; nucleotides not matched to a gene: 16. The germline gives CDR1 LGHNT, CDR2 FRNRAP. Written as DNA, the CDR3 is TGTGCTAGTGGTACCGGGACAGCCCCAGGCCCGGACTACGAGCAGTACTTC. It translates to CASGTGTAPGPDYEQYF.

This chain's CDR3 is CSARLEEQYF. DNA of the CDR3: TGCAGTGCTAGACTTGAGGAGCAGTACTTC. The chain couples TRBV20-1 to TRBJ2-7; unclear D gene. The CDR3 is made up of 10 amino acids. V was trimmed by 2 bases and J by 7 bases, leaving 6 bases between them. Germline assignment: CDR1 DFQATT and CDR2 SNEGSKA (reference sequence).

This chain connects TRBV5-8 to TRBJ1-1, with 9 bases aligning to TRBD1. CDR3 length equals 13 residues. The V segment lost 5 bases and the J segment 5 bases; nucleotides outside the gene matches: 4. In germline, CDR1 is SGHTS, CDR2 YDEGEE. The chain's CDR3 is CASRYRGRTEAFF. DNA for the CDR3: TGTGCCAGCAGATACAGGGGGCGGACTGAAGCTTTCTTT.

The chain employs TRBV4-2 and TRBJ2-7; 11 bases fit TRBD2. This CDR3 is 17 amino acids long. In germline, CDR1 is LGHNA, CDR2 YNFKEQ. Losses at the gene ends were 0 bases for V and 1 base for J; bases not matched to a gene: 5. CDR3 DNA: TGTGCCAGCAGCCAAGAAGGGACTAGCGGTCTGTCCTACGAGCAGTACTTC. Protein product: CASSQEGTSGLSYEQYF.

The CDR3 reads CASSSTTGLRRYTF. CDR3 coding DNA: TGCGCCAGCAGCTCAACTACAGGGTTGCGGCGCTACACCTTC. This rearrangement joins TRBV5-1 to TRBJ1-2; TRBD1 might be the D (6 bases). This CDR3 spans 14 amino acids. V lost 3 bases to trimming and J lost 9 bases, with 18 bases between them. Germline values: CDR1 SGHRS, CDR2 YFSETQ.

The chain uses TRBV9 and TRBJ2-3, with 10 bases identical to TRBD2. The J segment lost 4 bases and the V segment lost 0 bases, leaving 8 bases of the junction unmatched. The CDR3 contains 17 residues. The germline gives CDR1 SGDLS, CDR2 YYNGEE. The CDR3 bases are TGTGCCAGCAGCGTAGTGCCTAGCGGGGGTACCCCAGATACGCAGTATTTT. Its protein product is CASSVVPSGGTPDTQYF.